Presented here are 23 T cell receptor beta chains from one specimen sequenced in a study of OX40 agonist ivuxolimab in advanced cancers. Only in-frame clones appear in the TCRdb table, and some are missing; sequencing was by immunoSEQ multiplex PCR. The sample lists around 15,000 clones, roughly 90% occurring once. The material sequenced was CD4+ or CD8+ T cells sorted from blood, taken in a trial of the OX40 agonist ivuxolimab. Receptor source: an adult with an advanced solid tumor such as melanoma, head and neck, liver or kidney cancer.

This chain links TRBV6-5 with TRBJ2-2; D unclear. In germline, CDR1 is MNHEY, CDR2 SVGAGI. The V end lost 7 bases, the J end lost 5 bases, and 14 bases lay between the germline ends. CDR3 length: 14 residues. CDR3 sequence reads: CASTAGPSTGELFF. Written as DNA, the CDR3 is TGTGCCAGCACCGCCGGCCCCTCAACCGGGGAGCTGTTTTTT.

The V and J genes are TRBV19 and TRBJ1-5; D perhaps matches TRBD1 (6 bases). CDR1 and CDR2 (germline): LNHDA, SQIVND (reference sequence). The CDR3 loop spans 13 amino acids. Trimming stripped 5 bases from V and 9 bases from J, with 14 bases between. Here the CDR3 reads CASSPQGQGPQHF. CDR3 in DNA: TGTGCCAGTAGTCCTCAGGGGCAGGGGCCCCAGCATTTT.

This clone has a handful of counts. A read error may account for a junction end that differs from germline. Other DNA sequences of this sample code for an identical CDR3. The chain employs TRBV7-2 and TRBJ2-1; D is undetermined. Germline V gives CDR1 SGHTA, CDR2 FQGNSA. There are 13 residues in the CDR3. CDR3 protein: CASSQDFHNEQFF. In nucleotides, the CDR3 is TGCGCCAGCAGCCAAGATTTTCATAATGAGCAGTTCTTC.

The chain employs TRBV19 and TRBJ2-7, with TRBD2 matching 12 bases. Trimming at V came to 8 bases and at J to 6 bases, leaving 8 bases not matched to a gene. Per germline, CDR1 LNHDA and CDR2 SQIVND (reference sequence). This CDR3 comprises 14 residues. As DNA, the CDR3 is TGTGCCAGTTCGACTAGCGGGAGTTTCTCCGAGCAGTACTTC. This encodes CASSTSGSFSEQYF.

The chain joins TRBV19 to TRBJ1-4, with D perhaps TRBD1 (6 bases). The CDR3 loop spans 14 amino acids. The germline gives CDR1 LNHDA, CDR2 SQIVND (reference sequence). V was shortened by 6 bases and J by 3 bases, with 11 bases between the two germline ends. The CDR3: CASRWTVSNEKLFF. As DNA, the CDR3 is TGTGCCAGTAGGTGGACAGTCTCTAATGAAAAACTGTTTTTT.

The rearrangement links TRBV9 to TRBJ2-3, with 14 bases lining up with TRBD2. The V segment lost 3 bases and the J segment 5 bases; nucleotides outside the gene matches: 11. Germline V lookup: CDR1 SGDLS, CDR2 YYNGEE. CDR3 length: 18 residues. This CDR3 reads CASSEPLGLAGDVDTQYF. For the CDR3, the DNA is TGTGCCAGCAGCGAGCCCCTGGGACTAGCGGGAGACGTAGATACGCAGTATTTT. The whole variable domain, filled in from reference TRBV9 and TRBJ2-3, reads DSGVTQTPKHLITATGQRVTLRCSPRSGDLSVYWYQQSLDQGLQFLIQYYNGEERAKGNILERFSAQQFPDLHSELNLSSLELGDSALYFCASSEPLGLAGDVDTQYFGPGTRLTVL.

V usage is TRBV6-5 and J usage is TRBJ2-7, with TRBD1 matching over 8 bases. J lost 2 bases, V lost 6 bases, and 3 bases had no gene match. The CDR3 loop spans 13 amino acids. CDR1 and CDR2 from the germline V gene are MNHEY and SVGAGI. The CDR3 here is CASRYRGTYEQYF. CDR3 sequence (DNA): TGTGCCAGCAGATACAGGGGGACCTACGAGCAGTACTTC.

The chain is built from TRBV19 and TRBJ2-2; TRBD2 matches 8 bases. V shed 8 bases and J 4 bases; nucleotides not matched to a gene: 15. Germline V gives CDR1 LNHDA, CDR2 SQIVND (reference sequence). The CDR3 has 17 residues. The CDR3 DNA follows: TGTGCCAGTTCCCCAATGGGGCTAGCGGGTGGCACCGGGGAGCTGTTTTTT. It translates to CASSPMGLAGGTGELFF.

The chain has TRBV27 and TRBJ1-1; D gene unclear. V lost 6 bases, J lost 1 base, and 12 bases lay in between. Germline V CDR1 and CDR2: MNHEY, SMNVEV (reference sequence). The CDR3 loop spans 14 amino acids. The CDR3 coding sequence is TGTGCCAGCAGCAGACAAGGGAGGAACACTGAAGCTTTCTTT. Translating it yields CASSRQGRNTEAFF.

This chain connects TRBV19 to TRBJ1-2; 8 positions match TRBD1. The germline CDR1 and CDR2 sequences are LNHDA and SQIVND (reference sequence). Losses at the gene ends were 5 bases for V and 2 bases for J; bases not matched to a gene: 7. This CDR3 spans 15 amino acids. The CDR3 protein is CASSGGQAVNYGYTF. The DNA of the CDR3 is TGTGCCAGTAGTGGGGGACAGGCCGTCAACTATGGCTACACCTTC.

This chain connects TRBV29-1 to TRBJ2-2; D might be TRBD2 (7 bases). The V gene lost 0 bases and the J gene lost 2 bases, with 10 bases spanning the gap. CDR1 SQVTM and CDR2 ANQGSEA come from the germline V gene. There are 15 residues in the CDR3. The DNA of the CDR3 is TGCAGCGTTGAAGAAGCGGGGACAAACACCGGGGAGCTGTTTTTT. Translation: CSVEEAGTNTGELFF.

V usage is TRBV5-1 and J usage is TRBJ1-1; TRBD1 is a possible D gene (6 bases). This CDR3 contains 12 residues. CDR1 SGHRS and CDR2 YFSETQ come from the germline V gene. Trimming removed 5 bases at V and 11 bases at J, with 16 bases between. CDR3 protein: CASSMGASGAFF. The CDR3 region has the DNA TGCGCCAGCAGTATGGGGGCTTCGGGGGCTTTCTTT. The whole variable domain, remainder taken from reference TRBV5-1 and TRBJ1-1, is KAGVTQTPRYLIKTRGQQVTLSCSPISGHRSVSWYQQTPGQGLQFLFEYFSETQRNKGNFPGRFSGRQFSNSRSEMNVSTLELGDSALYLCASSMGASGAFFGQGTRLTVV.

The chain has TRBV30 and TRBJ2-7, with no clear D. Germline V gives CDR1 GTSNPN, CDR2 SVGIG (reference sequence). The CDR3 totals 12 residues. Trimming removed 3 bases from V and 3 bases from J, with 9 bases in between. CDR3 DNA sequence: TGTGCCTGGAGCGGTGACGGCTACGAGCAGTACTTC. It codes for CAWSGDGYEQYF.

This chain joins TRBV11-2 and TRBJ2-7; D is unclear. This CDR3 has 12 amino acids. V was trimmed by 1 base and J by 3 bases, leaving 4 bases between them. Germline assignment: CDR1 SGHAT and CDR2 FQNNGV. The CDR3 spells CASSLARYEQYF. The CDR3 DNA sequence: TGTGCCAGCAGCTTAGCACGCTACGAGCAGTACTTC.

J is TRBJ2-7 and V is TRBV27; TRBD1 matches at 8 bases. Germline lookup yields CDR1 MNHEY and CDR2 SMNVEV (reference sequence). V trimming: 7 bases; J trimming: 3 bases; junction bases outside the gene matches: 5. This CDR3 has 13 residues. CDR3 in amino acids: CASKRTGFYEQYF. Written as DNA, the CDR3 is TGTGCCAGCAAACGGACAGGGTTCTACGAGCAGTACTTC.

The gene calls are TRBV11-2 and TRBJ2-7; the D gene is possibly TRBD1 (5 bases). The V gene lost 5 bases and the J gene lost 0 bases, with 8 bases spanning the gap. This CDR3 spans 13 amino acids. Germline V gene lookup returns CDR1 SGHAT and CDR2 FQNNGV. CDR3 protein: CASSHDSSYEQYF. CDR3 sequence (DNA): TGTGCCAGCAGCCATGACAGCTCCTACGAGCAGTACTTC.

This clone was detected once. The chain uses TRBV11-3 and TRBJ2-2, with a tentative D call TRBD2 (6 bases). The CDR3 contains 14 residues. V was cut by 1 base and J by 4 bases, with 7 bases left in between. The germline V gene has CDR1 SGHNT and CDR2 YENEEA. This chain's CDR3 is CASSLAGGTGELFF. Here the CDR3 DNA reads TGTGCCAGCAGCTTAGCCGGGGGCACCGGGGAGCTGTTTTTT.

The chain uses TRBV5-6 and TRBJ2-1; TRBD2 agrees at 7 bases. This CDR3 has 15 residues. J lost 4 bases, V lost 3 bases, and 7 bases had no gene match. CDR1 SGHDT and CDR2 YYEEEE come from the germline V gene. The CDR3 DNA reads TGTGCCAGCAGCTACCGGGACTATCCATACAATGAGCAGTTCTTC. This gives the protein CASSYRDYPYNEQFF.

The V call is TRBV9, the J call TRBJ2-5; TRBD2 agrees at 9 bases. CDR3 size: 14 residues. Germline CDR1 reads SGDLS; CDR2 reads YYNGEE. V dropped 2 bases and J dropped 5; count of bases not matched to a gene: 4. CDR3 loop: CASSVSGSGETQYF. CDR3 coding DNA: TGTGCCAGCAGCGTTAGCGGGAGCGGGGAGACCCAGTACTTC.

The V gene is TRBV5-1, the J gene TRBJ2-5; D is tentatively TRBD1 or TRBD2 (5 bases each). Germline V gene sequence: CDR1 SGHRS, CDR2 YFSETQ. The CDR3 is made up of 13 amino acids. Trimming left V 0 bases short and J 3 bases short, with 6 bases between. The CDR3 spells CASSLVGEETQYF. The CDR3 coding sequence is TGCGCCAGCAGCTTGGTGGGGGAAGAGACCCAGTACTTC.

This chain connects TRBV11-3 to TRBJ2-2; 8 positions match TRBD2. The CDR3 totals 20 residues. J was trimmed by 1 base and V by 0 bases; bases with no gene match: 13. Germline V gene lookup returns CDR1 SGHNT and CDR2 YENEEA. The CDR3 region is CASSLDPASGFTLNTGELFF. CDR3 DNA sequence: TGTGCCAGCAGCTTAGATCCGGCTAGCGGGTTTACCCTGAACACCGGGGAGCTGTTTTTT. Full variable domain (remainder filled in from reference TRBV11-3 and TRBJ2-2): EAGVVQSPRYKIIEKKQPVAFWCNPISGHNTLYWYLQNLGQGPELLIRYENEEAVDDSQLPKDRFSAERLKGVDSTLKIQPAELGDSAVYLCASSLDPASGFTLNTGELFFGEGSRLTVL.

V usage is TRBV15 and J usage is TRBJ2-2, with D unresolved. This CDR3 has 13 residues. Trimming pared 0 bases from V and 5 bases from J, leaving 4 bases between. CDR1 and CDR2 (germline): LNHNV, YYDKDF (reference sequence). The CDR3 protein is CATSRDSTGELFF. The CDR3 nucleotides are TGTGCCACCAGCAGAGATTCAACCGGGGAGCTGTTTTTT.

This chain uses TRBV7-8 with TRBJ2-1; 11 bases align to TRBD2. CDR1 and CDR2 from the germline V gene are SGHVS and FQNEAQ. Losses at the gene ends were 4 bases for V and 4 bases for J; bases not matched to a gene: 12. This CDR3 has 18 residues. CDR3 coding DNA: TGTGCCAGCAGCTCAGTCAAACTAGCGGGAGCGTTTTACAATGAGCAGTTCTTC. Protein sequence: CASSSVKLAGAFYNEQFF.